This passage covers 27 T cell receptor beta chains from one sample sequenced in a study of T cell responses to AZD1222 COVID-19 vaccine. The assay was immunoSEQ multiplex PCR, and TCRdb's table has in-frame clones only and misses some. The data show 95,000 to 150,000 clones, about 92% seen once. The sample here was peripheral blood, taken on day 0 of AZD1222 vaccination. These receptor sequences come from an adult in good health.

The CDR3 loop is CASSPGTNTEAFF. CDR3 DNA: TGTGCCAGCTCACCAGGGACGAACACTGAAGCTTTCTTT. V and J are TRBV18 and TRBJ1-1; TRBD1 might be the D (5 bases). V was clipped by 2 bases and J by 1 base, with 5 bases between them. CDR1 is KGHSH, CDR2 LQKENI, per germline. The CDR3 sequence is 13 residues long. Together with reference TRBV18 and TRBJ1-1, the CDR3 gives the full variable domain: NAGVMQNPRHLVRRRGQEARLRCSPMKGHSHVYWYRQLPEEGLKFMVYLQKENIIDESGMPKERFSAEFPKEGPSILRIQQVVRGDSAAYFCASSPGTNTEAFFGQGTRLTVV.

The J gene is TRBJ1-1, the V gene TRBV7-8; D call uncertain. The CDR3 is 12 residues long. The germline CDR1 and CDR2 sequences are SGHVS and FQNEAQ. V shed 4 bases and J shed 5 bases, with 8 bases lying between them. This CDR3 reads CASSSGRTEAFF. CDR3 coding DNA: TGTGCCAGCAGCTCTGGTCGGACTGAAGCTTTCTTT.

This chain uses TRBV5-1 with TRBJ1-3, with 9 bases aligning to TRBD1. Germline values: CDR1 SGHRS, CDR2 YFSETQ. This CDR3 is built from 17 residues. V lost 7 bases to trimming and J lost 4 bases; unmatched junction nucleotides: 15. In DNA form, the CDR3 reads TGCGCCAGCGCGCCGGGACAGGGAATTTGGTCGGGAAACACCATATATTTT. This encodes CASAPGQGIWSGNTIYF.

The V gene is TRBV28, the J gene TRBJ2-7; the D gene is possibly TRBD2 (6 bases). Trimming removed 6 bases from V and 3 bases from J, with 18 bases in between. Germline loops: CDR1 MDHEN, CDR2 SYDVKM. The CDR3 consists of 15 residues. The CDR3 region is CASSLPGSRHYEQYF. Written as DNA, the CDR3 is TGTGCCAGCAGCCTCCCCGGGAGCAGACACTACGAGCAGTACTTC.

The chain has TRBV12-3 or TRBV12-4 and TRBJ1-1; no clear D gene. There are 13 residues in the CDR3. The germline V and J ends were trimmed by 1 base and 3 bases, with 6 bases remaining between them. This CDR3 is CASSLGAYTEAFF. The CDR3 DNA follows: TGTGCCAGCAGTTTAGGGGCGTACACTGAAGCTTTCTTT.

The chain recombines TRBV4-1 with TRBJ2-1, with D perhaps assigned TRBD1 or TRBD2 (5 bases each). The length of the CDR3 is 14 residues. The germline V gene encodes CDR1 MGHRA and CDR2 YSYEKL. V was shortened by 1 base and J by 4 bases, with 8 bases between the two germline ends. This chain's CDR3 is CASSQAEGYNEQFF. CDR3 sequence (DNA): TGCGCCAGCAGCCAAGCTGAGGGGTACAATGAGCAGTTCTTC.

The rearrangement uses TRBV27 and TRBJ1-6; D ambiguous. The germline V gene has CDR1 MNHEY and CDR2 SMNVEV (reference sequence). This CDR3 has 14 amino acids. Trimming took off 7 bases at V and 0 bases at J, with 7 bases between the two ends. CDR3 sequence reads: CASKSTSYNSPLHF. CDR3 DNA sequence: TGTGCCAGCAAGAGTACCTCCTATAATTCACCCCTCCACTTT.

The chain employs TRBV3-1 (or the pseudogene TRBV3-2) and TRBJ1-6; 8 bases line up with TRBD1. The CDR3 length is 17 residues. Germline lookup yields CDR1 LGHDT and CDR2 YNNKEL (reference sequence). J gave up 11 bases and V 2 bases, and 14 bases lay outside the gene matches. This CDR3 reads CASSQYGTGGSGAPLHF. The CDR3, as DNA: TGTGCCAGCAGCCAATACGGGACAGGCGGGTCAGGTGCACCCCTCCACTTT.

Only one count was recorded for this clone. The rearrangement joins TRBV6-5 to TRBJ1-1, with 7 bases matching TRBD1. The germline CDR1 and CDR2 sequences are MNHEY and SVGAGI. CDR3 length equals 14 residues. V was pared by 2 bases and J by 1 base, with 1 base of the junction left unmatched. CDR3 amino acids: CASSYGTANTEAFF. CDR3 DNA: TGTGCCAGCAGTTACGGGACAGCGAACACTGAAGCTTTCTTT.

This clone was observed a handful of times. The chain uses TRBV30 and TRBJ2-7; 9 positions match TRBD1. The CDR3 spans 14 residues. The J segment lost 3 bases and the V segment lost 5 bases, leaving 8 bases of the junction unmatched. Germline assignment: CDR1 GTSNPN and CDR2 SVGIG (reference sequence). CDR3 coding DNA: TGTGCCTGGTGCACGGGACAGGGAAACTACGAGCAGTACTTC. This encodes CAWCTGQGNYEQYF.

This clone was recorded once. The J gene is TRBJ1-3, the V gene TRBV7-2; TRBD1 aligns across 8 bases. The J segment lost 2 bases and the V segment lost 5 bases, leaving 5 bases of the junction unmatched. Germline CDR1 reads SGHTA; CDR2 reads FQGNSA. The CDR3 consists of 15 residues. In DNA, the CDR3 is TGTGCCAGCAGCCGGACAGGGAGGACTGGAAACACCATATATTTT. Translated: CASSRTGRTGNTIYF.

The V gene is TRBV3-1 (or the pseudogene TRBV3-2), the J gene TRBJ2-4; D perhaps matches TRBD1 (5 bases). The CDR3 runs to 15 residues. Looked up from germline, CDR1 is LGHDT and CDR2 is YNNKEL (reference sequence). Trimming stripped 4 bases from V and 3 bases from J, with 13 bases between. The CDR3 here is CASSLRGLVKNIQYF. The CDR3 coding sequence is TGTGCCAGCAGCCTTAGGGGCCTTGTCAAAAACATTCAGTACTTC.

The chain couples TRBV27 to TRBJ1-2; 10 bases match TRBD1. J gave up 3 bases and V 4 bases, and 11 bases lay outside the gene matches. Germline assignment: CDR1 MNHEY and CDR2 SMNVEV (reference sequence). This CDR3 is built from 17 residues. CDR3 region: CASSSRGQGGLYYGYTF. The CDR3, as DNA: TGTGCCAGCAGTTCCCGAGGACAGGGGGGACTCTACTATGGCTACACCTTC.

The chain combines TRBV28 with TRBJ1-2; 10 bases are shared with TRBD1. Trimming cost V 8 bases and J 6 bases; bases outside gene matches: 9. The CDR3 extends over 14 amino acids. CDR1 and CDR2 from the germline V gene are MDHEN and SYDVKM. The CDR3, as DNA: TGTGCCAGCGCAGCGGGACAGGGGTACGATGGCTACACCTTC. This sequence encodes CASAAGQGYDGYTF.

CDR3 nucleotides: TGCGCCAGCAGCCAAGCCGAGAGCTCCTATAATTCACCCCTCCACTTT. Amino acids: CASSQAESSYNSPLHF. The chain uses TRBV4-1 and TRBJ1-6, with unresolved D. The V end was cut by 1 base, the J end by 0 bases, with 7 bases between. Looked up from germline, CDR1 is MGHRA and CDR2 is YSYEKL. This CDR3 has 16 amino acids.

The J gene is TRBJ2-3, the V gene TRBV5-4, with D perhaps TRBD2 (6 bases). Germline CDR1 SGHNT, CDR2 YYREEE (reference sequence). V was clipped by 3 bases and J by 2 bases, with 16 bases between them. The CDR3 is 16 amino acids. CDR3 bases: TGTGCCAGCAGCTCCGGGGCCATGGACTACACAGATACGCAGTATTTT. Protein sequence: CASSSGAMDYTDTQYF.

The chain employs TRBV5-1 and TRBJ1-2; TRBD1 is a possible D gene (5 bases). The germline gives CDR1 SGHRS, CDR2 YFSETQ. CDR3 size: 13 residues. Trimming removed 1 base at V and 8 bases at J, with 12 bases between. In DNA, the CDR3 is TGCGCCAGCAGCTTGATAGGGGCGGGAGGCTACACCTTC. Its translation is CASSLIGAGGYTF.

This rearrangement joins TRBV6-2 or TRBV6-3 to TRBJ2-7; 11 nucleotides agree with TRBD2. J was trimmed by 2 bases and V by 6 bases; bases with no gene match: 18. Germline V gene data show CDR1 as MNHEY and CDR2 as SVGEGT. This CDR3 has 19 amino acids. The CDR3 here is CASSSLHRTSGPNAYEQYF. As DNA, the CDR3 is TGTGCCAGCAGCTCTTTACATCGGACTAGCGGGCCCAATGCCTACGAGCAGTACTTC.

This clone occurred once. The V gene is TRBV5-6, the J gene TRBJ1-4; D is possibly TRBD1 (5 bases). Germline loops: CDR1 SGHDT, CDR2 YYEEEE. The CDR3 sequence is 16 residues long. V was pared by 1 base and J by 5 bases, with 15 bases between. The CDR3 nucleotides are TGTGCCAGCAGCTTGAGAGGGCAGGGACTAAATGAAAAACTGTTTTTT. Protein: CASSLRGQGLNEKLFF.

The chain employs TRBV5-8 and TRBJ1-4; 8 bases fit TRBD1. Germline V lookup: CDR1 SGHTS, CDR2 YDEGEE. V was pared by 0 bases and J by 0 bases, with 7 bases of the junction left unmatched. The CDR3 is 18 amino acids. CDR3 sequence reads: CASSLGDRNFATNEKLFF. The CDR3 bases are TGTGCCAGCAGCTTGGGGGACAGGAACTTTGCAACTAATGAAAAACTGTTTTTT.

Only one count was recorded for this clone. This chain connects TRBV7-8 to TRBJ2-2, with D possibly matching TRBD2 (5 bases). Germline lookup yields CDR1 SGHVS and CDR2 FQNEAQ. The ends were cut back, 5 bases at V and 7 bases at J, with 17 bases in the middle. The CDR3 is 15 amino acids. The CDR3 DNA sequence: TGTGCCAGCAGCCCGAGGCGGGTGAGCAACGGGGAGCTGTTTTTT. Translation gives CASSPRRVSNGELFF.

This sequence joins TRBV24-1 and TRBJ1-1, with a possible D match to TRBD1 (5 bases). V shed 0 bases and J shed 1 base, with 14 bases lying between them. The CDR3 consists of 17 residues. Germline V CDR1 and CDR2: KGHDR, SFDVKD. CDR3 loop: CATSDLPGPRGNTEAFF. The CDR3 bases are TGTGCCACCAGTGATTTGCCGGGGCCCCGGGGGAACACTGAAGCTTTCTTT.

The chain couples TRBV30 to TRBJ2-3, with D uncertain. The V and J ends lost 4 bases and 0 bases respectively, with 14 bases between them. CDR3 size: 15 residues. In germline, CDR1 is GTSNPN, CDR2 SVGIG (reference sequence). The CDR3 nucleotides read TGTGCCTGGACGGAAGGAACCCTTAGCACAGATACGCAGTATTTT. This encodes CAWTEGTLSTDTQYF.

Written as DNA, the CDR3 is TGCGCCAGCAGCCAAAGGACAGGACCTAACACCGGGGAGCTGTTTTTT. Translating it yields CASSQRTGPNTGELFF. J is TRBJ2-2 and V is TRBV4-1, with 7 bases that match TRBD1. The CDR3 covers 16 residues. J lost 2 bases, V lost 2 bases, and 5 bases had no gene match. CDR1 is MGHRA and CDR2 is YSYEKL in the germline V gene.

This chain links TRBV19 with TRBJ1-2, with 8 positions matching TRBD1. V gave up 7 bases and J gave up 1 base; unmatched junction bases: 11. Germline-derived CDR1 and CDR2 are LNHDA and SQIVND (reference sequence). The length of the CDR3 is 16 residues. CDR3: CASIPDGTGYNYGYTF. The CDR3 DNA follows: TGTGCCAGTATCCCCGACGGGACAGGATATAACTATGGCTACACCTTC.

The CDR3 sequence: CATATGIHGYTF. CDR3 DNA sequence: TGTGCCACCGCGACAGGGATACATGGCTACACCTTC. The chain links TRBV19 to TRBJ1-2, with 7 bases matching TRBD1. The V gene end was trimmed by 10 bases and the J gene end by 6 bases; junction bases not matched to a gene: 8. Germline V gene sequence: CDR1 LNHDA, CDR2 SQIVND (reference sequence). This CDR3 region has 12 residues.

The chain carries TRBV5-8 and TRBJ1-2; unclear D gene. Trimming removed 0 bases at V and 7 bases at J, with 4 bases between. Germline-derived CDR1 and CDR2 are SGHTS and YDEGEE. This CDR3 contains 11 residues. CDR3 sequence (DNA): TGTGCCAGCAGCTTGGCCAGTGGCTACACCTTC. Translation gives CASSLASGYTF.